One and the same sample provided the 15 T cell receptor delta chains below, sequenced in a study of γδ T cells in repeated Plasmodium falciparum infection. Vgamma9/Vdelta2+ and Vdelta2-negative gammadelta T cells were flow-sorted from PBMC for bulk sequencing. TCRdb redid clone calling on the multiplex PCR reads using CATT. This table has 85,000 to 95,000 delta-chain clones, 1.4% appearing once. Sequenced material: gamma-delta T cells from blood. These TCRs come from a pool of human donors (malaria-infected and uninfected, not separated).

This clone was detected many times. The junction does not match germline at one end; this may be a read error. The CDR3 here is CALGEHDYAFLGGYARPFDKLIF. The CDR3 DNA reads TGTGCCCTTGGGGAACATGACTACGCTTTCCTTGGGGGATACGCCCGGCCTTTCGATAAACTCATCTTT. J is TRDJ1 and V is TRDV1; 11 bases map to TRDD3. TCRdb does not report a J gene; here it was assigned by matching the DNA to germline references. The CDR3 totals 23 residues. Germline CDR1 TSWWSYY, CDR2 QGS.

On this clone: With only one base between it and a far larger clone, this is likely a read error. Other DNA sequences of this sample code for an identical CDR3. This chain connects TRAV38-2/DV8 to TRDJ1; 12 nucleotides agree with TRDD3. The ends lost 5 bases at V and 5 bases at J; junction bases unmatched: 19. Germline values: CDR1 TSESDYY, CDR2 QEAYKQQN. The CDR3 covers 19 residues. DNA of the CDR3: TGTGCTTATAGTGGGGTCGGCTACTGGGGGATACACGCAAGGGATAAACTCATCTTT. Its protein product is CAYSGVGYWGIHARDKLIF.

This clone was recorded a few times. This likely stems from a read error, as it lies one base from a far larger clone. In the same sample, other DNA sequences code for this CDR3. CDR3 bases: TGTGCCTGCGACGGGGTGTCCGGGGGGTTAAACACCGATAAACTCATCTTT. It codes for CACDGVSGGLNTDKLIF. V gene TRDV2 combines with J gene TRDJ1, with TRDD3 as a possible D gene (5 bases). Trimming cost V 7 bases and J 0 bases, with 23 bases left between them. Germline V lookup: CDR1 GEAIGNYY, CDR2 EKD. There are 17 residues in the CDR3.

This clone has at least ten counts. V gene TRDV1 combines with J gene TRDJ1; D gene ambiguous. CDR1 and CDR2 from the germline V gene are TSWWSYY and QGS. The CDR3 contains 18 residues. The V gene lost 2 bases and the J gene lost 4 bases, with 23 bases spanning the gap. CDR3 bases: TGTGCTCTTGGGGAAGCACTTCTGACGTTTCTACAGTGCGATAAACTCATCTTT. The encoded protein is CALGEALLTFLQCDKLIF.

This clone was counted a few times. TCRdb shows a much larger clone's protein in place of this DNA's translation, and the two differ at residue 3, likely through a read error; the protein shown is translated from the DNA. The rearrangement joins TRDV2 to TRDJ2, with 12 nucleotides matching TRDD3. TCRdb lists no J gene, so it was determined here by aligning the DNA to germline. The CDR3 has 15 residues. Per the germline V gene, CDR1 is GEAIGNYY and CDR2 is EKD. CDR3 bases: TGTGCCCGTGACAGACTGGGGGATACGACAGCACAACTCTTCTTT. It translates to CARDRLGDTTAQLFF.

The J gene is TRDJ1, the V gene TRDV1; TRDD3 matches at 8 bases. CDR3 length: 21 residues. Germline V lookup: CDR1 TSWWSYY, CDR2 QGS. V lost 4 bases to trimming and J lost 3 bases; unmatched junction nucleotides: 25. This chain's CDR3 is CALGGRPSRYWGGCQADKLIF. The CDR3 nucleotides read TGTGCTCTTGGGGGAAGGCCTTCACGGTACTGGGGGGGGTGTCAGGCCGATAAACTCATCTTT.

This clone was picked up a small number of times. A far larger clone is only one base removed, so a read error is likely. Additional DNA sequences in this sample encode the identical CDR3. The CDR3 sequence: CACDTGIQRWDTRQMFF. The CDR3 region has the DNA TGTGCCTGTGACACGGGGATACAGCGGTGGGACACCCGACAGATGTTTTTC. J is TRDJ3 and V is TRDV2, with 8 bases that match TRDD3. From germline, CDR1 is GEAIGNYY and CDR2 EKD. CDR3 length equals 17 residues. V trimming: 1 base; J trimming: 4 bases; junction bases outside the gene matches: 5.

This clone was detected only a few times. This DNA's translation differs at residue 18 from TCRdb's protein, which comes from a much larger clone; a read error is likely, and the protein shown is translated from the DNA. The chain carries TRDV1 and TRDJ1; 10 bases match TRDD3. TCRdb offers no J gene call, so here the DNA was matched to germline to obtain one. CDR3 length: 21 residues. Germline V CDR1 and CDR2: TSWWSYY, QGS. The CDR3 DNA reads TGTGCTCTTGGGGCACTCCCGGGGGATACGCCGCTTACGGACCTCACCGATAGACTCATCTTT. As protein: CALGALPGDTPLTDLTDRLIF.

Remarks on this clone: A far bigger clonotype differs at one base, so this is likely a read error. Additional DNA sequences in this sample encode the identical CDR3. The V gene is listed as TRDV2; no J gene was called; TRDD3, the D gene given by the table, was not confirmed from the DNA. CDR1 GEAIGNYY and CDR2 EKD come from the germline V gene. The CDR3 extends over 19 amino acids. In nucleotides, the CDR3 is TGTGCCTGTGACACCAAACTGGGGGATACGCCCCCTTACACCGATAAGCTCATCTTT. It codes for CACDTKLGDTPPYTDKLIF.

Turning to this clone: A read error is the likely source, as a far larger clone sits one nucleotide away. In the same sample, other DNA sequences code for this CDR3. The V call is TRDV2, the J call TRDJ1; D perhaps matches TRDD3 (7 bases). The J gene is absent in TCRdb and was assigned here via DNA matching to germline. The CDR3 is made up of 23 amino acids. The V and J ends lost 4 bases and 2 bases respectively, with 40 bases between them. Germline lookup yields CDR1 GEAIGNYY and CDR2 EKD. The CDR3 bases are TGTGCCTGTGATACCATTGACTCTTCCTGGAAGACTGGGGATGTTACGGCGACCGATAAACTCATCTTT. This encodes CACDTIDSSWKTGDVTATDKLIF.

In its sample, this clone was seen a few times. It differs at one base from a far larger clone, so likely a read error. Other DNA sequences from this sample encode an identical CDR3 as well. V usage is TRDV2 and J usage is TRDJ1; 13 bases map to TRDD3. TCRdb is silent on the J gene; assignment here came from matching the DNA to germline. This CDR3 region has 21 residues. In germline, CDR1 is GEAIGNYY, CDR2 EKD. The CDR3 region is CACDTVTGGYAERKDTDKLIF. The CDR3 DNA follows: TGCGCCTGTGACACCGTTACTGGGGGATACGCCGAGCGGAAGGACACCGATAAACTCATCTTT.

This clone has more than one count but fewer than ten. This DNA's translation and the protein TCRdb lists, from a much larger clone, do not match at residue 9, likely due to a read error; the protein shown is translated from the DNA. V usage is TRDV1 and J usage is TRDJ1; D is uncertain. The J gene was not available in TCRdb and was assigned here by matching the DNA to germline segments. The V end lost 1 base, the J end lost 4 bases, and 31 bases lay between the germline ends. This CDR3 spans 21 amino acids. Germline values: CDR1 TSWWSYY, CDR2 QGS. The chain's CDR3 is CALGEHCPCEVWYKSVDKLIF. The CDR3 nucleotides are TGTGCTCTTGGGGAACATTGCCCCTGCGAGGTGTGGTATAAATCGGTCGATAAACTCATCTTT.

A few counts support this clone. A far larger clone differs by one base, so this is likely a read error. Other DNA sequences in the sample encode the same CDR3. The CDR3 DNA sequence: TGCGCCTGTGACACCGGAGGATACGACACCCGACAGATGTTTTTC. Translation gives CACDTGGYDTRQMFF. The chain carries TRDV2 and TRDJ3; TRDD3 is a possible D gene (6 bases). Here the J gene came from matching the DNA to germline, since TCRdb omits it. Germline V gene data show CDR1 as GEAIGNYY and CDR2 as EKD. The length of the CDR3 is 15 residues.

For this clone: The TCRdb record carries a much larger clone's protein, which differs from this DNA's translation at residue 14; a read error is the likely cause, and the protein listed here is the DNA translation. This rearrangement joins TRDV1 to TRDJ1; D gene uncertain. Here the J gene was assigned by germline matching of the DNA, as TCRdb has none. The CDR3 has 17 residues. Germline CDR1 and CDR2: TSWWSYY and QGS. The CDR3: CALGELMTLAYADRLIF. The CDR3 DNA is TGTGCTCTTGGGGAACTCATGACCCTGGCGTACGCCGATAGACTCATCTTT.

This clone has a count of ten or more. The likely explanation is a read error, given a far larger clone one base away. Other DNA sequences from this sample encode an identical CDR3 as well. This chain joins TRDV2 and TRDJ1; the D gene is possibly TRDD3 (5 bases). The germline V gene encodes CDR1 GEAIGNYY and CDR2 EKD. CDR3 length: 16 amino acids. V dropped 1 base and J dropped 0 bases, with 14 bases sitting between them. Here the CDR3 reads CACDTLGEKYTDKLIF. The DNA for the CDR3 is TGTGCCTGTGACACGCTGGGAGAGAAGTACACCGATAAACTCATCTTT.